This T cell receptor beta chain is drawn from a study of cytomegalovirus exposure and HLA in healthy donors. Findings and caveats of the study: An apparent linkage of common viral pathogens to several of the most significant clusters emerged in a later analysis. In vitro confirmation showed three CMV-associated chains to be CMV antigen specific.

With regard to this clone: Its antigen is undetermined.

The PCR used 60 Vbeta and 13 Jbeta primers. Generated by immunoSEQ multiplex PCR, the TCRdb table keeps only in-frame clones and is missing some. The sample contains approximately 82,000 clones, around 74% of which appear only once. Healthy bone marrow donors made up the donor group. Whereas donors were nominally healthy upon sampling, unrecorded immune exposures were probable. In germline, CDR1 is SNHLY, CDR2 FYNNEI. The CDR3 is made up of 15 amino acids. The V and J ends lost 4 bases and 2 bases respectively, with 12 bases between them. The rearrangement uses TRBV2 and TRBJ2-1; no clear D. This clonotype originated in a woman between 50 and 59 years old in good health and CMV-seropositive. Material for sequencing was PBMCs. CDR3 DNA: TGTGCCAGCAGTGCGGTGGGCAACCCCTACAATGAGCAGTTCTTC. It encodes CASSAVGNPYNEQFF.